A single sample gave rise to the 21 T cell receptor beta chains below, sequenced in a study of vaccination and CD4 T cells after COVID-19. Regarding treatment: approximately nine-day PBMC culture with coronavirus spike peptide pools or control peptides (ViraFEST assay). The Oncomine TCR Beta short-read assay was applied to DNA of cultured CD4+ T cells. TCRdb reanalysed the PCR reads using MiXCR and keeps one entry per CDR3 protein. The sample records fewer than 15,000 distinct CDR3 sequences, around 60% being singletons. Their antigens remain unidentified. Sequencing used cultured CD4+ T cells from blood, obtained after SARS-CoV-2 vaccination. Receptors were obtained from a human donor with COVID-19.

The rearrangement uses TRBV5-4 and TRBJ2-5; 9 bases line up with TRBD2. The germline gives CDR1 SGHNT, CDR2 YYREEE (reference sequence). CDR3 length: 16 residues. V lost 0 bases, J lost 4 bases, and 7 bases stayed unmatched. This CDR3 is CASSLGRGGSSETQYF. DNA of the CDR3: TGTGCCAGCAGCTTGGGGCGGGGGGGCTCCTCAGAGACCCAGTACTTC. Looking up the rest from reference TRBV5-4 and TRBJ2-5 gives the full variable domain: ETGVTQSPTHLIKTRGQQVTLRCSSQSGHNTVSWYQQALGQGPQFIFQYYREEENGRGNFPPRFSGLQFPNYSSELNVNALELDDSALYLCASSLGRGGSSETQYFGPGTRLLVL.

The chain uses TRBV29-1 and TRBJ2-5, with D perhaps TRBD2 (5 bases). V lost 4 bases and J lost 2, with 11 bases in between. Per the germline V gene, CDR1 is SQVTM and CDR2 is ANQGSEA. This CDR3 is built from 13 residues. For the CDR3, the DNA is TGCAGCGTTGTCGGATCGGGACAAGAGACCCAGTACTTC. It is translated as CSVVGSGQETQYF. The full variable domain, with the rest looked up from reference TRBV29-1 and TRBJ2-5, is SAVISQKPSRDICQRGTSLTIQCQVDSQVTMMFWYRQQPGQSLTLIATANQGSEATYESGFVIDKFPISRPNLTFSTLTVSNMSPEDSSIYLCSVVGSGQETQYFGPGTRLLVL.

The chain employs TRBV20-1 and TRBJ2-1, with 10 nucleotides matching TRBD1. The V gene end was trimmed by 6 bases and the J gene end by 12 bases; junction bases not matched to a gene: 11. The length of the CDR3 is 13 residues. Germline CDR1 is DFQATT and CDR2 is SNEGSKA (reference sequence). The CDR3 is CSAPGQGNSGQFF. The DNA of the CDR3 is TGCAGTGCGCCGGGACAGGGGAACAGCGGGCAGTTCTTC.

In this sample, this clonotype turned up a few times. The chain has TRBV29-1 and TRBJ1-2; D ambiguous. Trimming cost V 6 bases and J 1 base, with 12 bases left between them. The germline CDR1 and CDR2 sequences are SQVTM and ANQGSEA. This CDR3 is 13 amino acids long. The DNA of the CDR3 is TGCAGCGTCGTACCCGGACGTAACTATGGCTACACCTTC. It translates to CSVVPGRNYGYTF.

This clonotype was recorded once. The chain links TRBV7-3 to TRBJ1-4, with D hard to call. Germline CDR1 and CDR2: SGHTA and FQGTGA. Trimming took off 2 bases at V and 3 bases at J, with 4 bases between the two ends. CDR3 length equals 13 residues. The CDR3 is CASSLGANEKLFF. The CDR3 DNA sequence: TGTGCCAGCAGCTTAGGGGCTAATGAAAAACTGTTTTTT.

The chain carries TRBV20-1 and TRBJ1-2; TRBD1 is a possible D gene (5 bases). This CDR3 is built from 14 residues. Germline V lookup: CDR1 DFQATT, CDR2 SNEGSKA (reference sequence). Trimming removed 0 bases at V and 3 bases at J, with 11 bases between. The CDR3 DNA is TGCAGTGCTAGAGATCTTTTACAGGACTATGGCTACACCTTC. Residues: CSARDLLQDYGYTF.

The chain couples TRBV19 to TRBJ2-7; TRBD1 agrees at 10 bases. The V segment lost 9 bases and the J segment 0 bases; nucleotides outside the gene matches: 5. The CDR3 contains 14 residues. Germline values: CDR1 LNHDA, CDR2 SQIVND (reference sequence). The CDR3 DNA reads as TGTGCCAGCAGGGACAGGGGCTCCTCCTACGAGCAGTACTTC. It translates to CASRDRGSSYEQYF.

The chain combines TRBV7-6 with TRBJ2-2, with TRBD1 identical over 9 bases. The trim removed 5 bases at V and 4 bases at J, leaving 20 bases unmatched. Germline values: CDR1 SGHVS, CDR2 FNYEAQ. The CDR3 covers 20 residues. Written as DNA, the CDR3 is TGTGCCAGCAGCCATTACACCGGGACAGGGTCATTAAGGGGCACCGGGGAGCTGTTTTTT. Translating it yields CASSHYTGTGSLRGTGELFF.

This clonotype has only a few counts. This chain joins TRBV6-1 and TRBJ2-5; 11 bases are shared with TRBD2. The CDR3 extends over 16 amino acids. Germline trimming cut 8 bases from V and 5 bases from J; bases unmatched to any gene: 13. CDR1 is MNHNS and CDR2 is SASEGT in the germline V gene. CDR3 in DNA: TGTGCCAGCCGAGGTAGCGGGGGGGCGATAATTGAGACCCAGTACTTC. Translating it yields CASRGSGGAIIETQYF.

With respect to this clonotype: At one of its ends the junction is not consistent with the germline gene, which may arise from a read error. The chain has TRBV11-3 and TRBJ1-2; 10 bases line up with TRBD1. The CDR3 extends over 12 amino acids. Germline values: CDR1 SGHNT, CDR2 YENEEA. CDR3 DNA: TGTGCCAGCAGCGCGGGACAGGGGACACCCTTCTTC. It specifies CASSAGQGTPFF.

This sequence joins TRBV20-1 and TRBJ2-2, with D possibly matching TRBD1 (6 bases). This CDR3 is built from 15 residues. Germline loops: CDR1 DFQATT, CDR2 SNEGSKA (reference sequence). Deletions cut 6 bases from V and 0 bases from J, with 14 bases between. The CDR3 sequence is CSAPRTDSNTGELFF. Here the CDR3 DNA reads TGCAGTGCCCCGCGGACAGACTCGAACACCGGGGAGCTGTTTTTT.

V is TRBV7-8 and J is TRBJ1-2, with D possibly being TRBD1 (5 bases). The CDR3 spans 16 residues. Trimming stripped 1 base from V and 8 bases from J, with 20 bases between. Germline CDR1 reads SGHVS; CDR2 reads FQNEAQ. The CDR3 DNA is TGTGCCAGCAGCTTAGATAGTACAGGTTCCCGGCACGGCTACACCTTC. It codes for CASSLDSTGSRHGYTF.

In its sample, this clonotype is medium-sized. In nucleotides, the CDR3 is TGCAGTGCCCCGTGGGGGCGCAGGGAGACCCAGTACTTC. This encodes CSAPWGRRETQYF. This rearrangement joins TRBV20-1 to TRBJ2-5, with a tentative D call TRBD1 (6 bases). The V end was cut by 6 bases, the J end by 5 bases, with 16 bases between. The germline CDR1 and CDR2 sequences are DFQATT and SNEGSKA (reference sequence). The CDR3 is made up of 13 amino acids.

This clonotype was seen more than once but under ten times. The chain links TRBV7-2 to TRBJ1-1, with 7 bases matching TRBD1. V trimming: 5 bases; J trimming: 5 bases; junction bases outside the gene matches: 11. This CDR3 has 15 residues. Germline V gene lookup returns CDR1 SGHTA and CDR2 FQGNSA. The CDR3 DNA is TGTGCCAGCAGCCCGGATGGGAGGGGGCTGACTGAAGCTTTCTTT. Amino acids: CASSPDGRGLTEAFF. Supplemented by reference TRBV7-2 and TRBJ1-1, the full variable domain reads GAGVSQSPSNKVTEKGKDVELRCDPISGHTALYWYRQSLGQGLEFLIYFQGNSAPDKSGLPSDRFSAERTGGSVSTLTIQRTQQEDSAVYLCASSPDGRGLTEAFFGQGTRLTVV.

The V gene is TRBV7-2, the J gene TRBJ2-7; 10 bases match TRBD1. The CDR3 sequence is 14 residues long. The V and J ends lost 2 bases and 5 bases, in that order; junction bases with no gene match: 3. Germline V CDR1 and CDR2: SGHTA, FQGNSA. This CDR3 is CASSLRQGAHEQYF. CDR3 nucleotides: TGTGCCAGCAGCTTAAGACAGGGGGCACACGAGCAGTACTTC.

The chain links TRBV6-2 or TRBV6-3 to TRBJ2-3; TRBD2 aligns across 8 bases. Unmatched junction bases numbered 14, after V lost 4 bases and J lost 2 bases. The CDR3 length is 18 residues. Germline CDR1 is MNHEY and CDR2 is SVGEGT. CDR3: CASSFFHKAGAATDTQYF. The CDR3 DNA sequence: TGTGCCAGCAGTTTCTTCCATAAAGCGGGGGCGGCCACAGATACGCAGTATTTT.

This chain uses TRBV7-9 with TRBJ1-5; 11 bases align to TRBD1. This CDR3 region has 18 residues. Trimming at V came to 5 bases and at J to 3 bases, leaving 12 bases not matched to a gene. Germline V gene lookup returns CDR1 SEHNR and CDR2 FQNEAQ (reference sequence). The DNA of the CDR3 is TGTGCCAGCAGCCGTTCCGGGACAGGGGGGGTGAACAATCAGCCCCAGCATTTT. Its translation: CASSRSGTGGVNNQPQHF. The full variable domain, with the rest looked up from reference TRBV7-9 and TRBJ1-5, is DTGVSQNPRHKITKRGQNVTFRCDPISEHNRLYWYRQTLGQGPEFLTYFQNEAQLEKSRLLSDRFSAERPKGSFSTLEIQRTEQGDSAMYLCASSRSGTGGVNNQPQHFGDGTRLSIL.

This rearrangement joins TRBV7-3 to TRBJ2-5, with 7 bases fitting TRBD1. V trimming: 5 bases; J trimming: 0 bases; junction bases outside the gene matches: 6. Germline lookup yields CDR1 SGHTA and CDR2 FQGTGA. This CDR3 is 15 amino acids long. The CDR3 spells CASSEGGQYQETQYF. The CDR3 bases are TGTGCCAGCAGCGAAGGGGGACAGTACCAAGAGACCCAGTACTTC.

V and J are TRBV6-5 and TRBJ2-7; D possibly corresponds to TRBD2 (5 bases). The CDR3 runs to 18 residues. The germline V gene encodes CDR1 MNHEY and CDR2 SVGAGI. Trimming removed 0 bases from V and 6 bases from J, with 24 bases in between. This CDR3 is CASSYSPGNDGSLSEQYF. The CDR3 DNA reads TGTGCCAGCAGTTACTCCCCCGGGAACGACGGCAGCCTCTCCGAGCAGTACTTC.

This clonotype appeared a few times. The genes are TRBV20-1 and TRBJ1-2; D is undetermined. From germline, CDR1 is DFQATT and CDR2 SNEGSKA (reference sequence). V dropped 0 bases and J dropped 7 bases, with 12 bases sitting between them. This CDR3 has 13 residues. CDR3 coding DNA: TGCAGTGCTAGAGATGGGGTATTGGGTGGCTACACCTTC. Its translation is CSARDGVLGGYTF.

This chain links TRBV20-1 with TRBJ2-7; perhaps TRBD2 as D (5 bases). Trimming removed 5 bases at V and 3 bases at J, with 14 bases between. This CDR3 contains 13 residues. Germline values: CDR1 DFQATT, CDR2 SNEGSKA (reference sequence). CDR3 in DNA: TGCAGTGCTCTGACCGGACTCTACTACGAGCAGTACTTC. Translated, it gives CSALTGLYYEQYF.